The source of this T cell receptor beta chain is a study of early T cells in non-severe SARS-CoV-2 infection. For the study at large: Sequencing used unsorted whole-blood bulk RNA, so chains lack pairing. Study-wide findings and caveats: VDJdb-based annotation leaned toward anti-spike CD8 responses and missed private and CD4 specificities.

Tagging with unique molecular identifiers was applied to individual cDNA molecules. TCRdb re-analysed the 5' RACE reads in MiXCR, keeping a single row per CDR3 protein. The sample contains around 81,000 distinct CDR3 sequences, more than 13% of which appear only once. This clonotype was counted a few times. Its target is unknown. This CDR3 has 15 residues. Germline V CDR1 and CDR2: DFQATT, SNEGSKA (reference sequence). The junction had 7 bases not matched to a gene; V was cut back by 7 bases and J by 0 bases. The origin of this receptor is an adult who was a healthcare worker with PCR-confirmed SARS-CoV-2 infection or an uninfected control (not recorded which). The sequencing sample was made of whole blood. The chain combines TRBV20-1 with TRBJ2-4; 9 nucleotides agree with TRBD1. CDR3 loop: CSVQTGGVAKNIQYF. The CDR3 region has the DNA TGCAGTGTTCAGACAGGGGGAGTAGCCAAAAACATTCAGTACTTC.